This T cell receptor beta chain stems from a study of blood T cells in healthy people across ages. The authors ran a second PCR of roughly 6 to 11 cycles using a sample-barcoded 5' primer and a J-beta primer mix. Each of the cDNA molecules was tagged by a template-switch adaptor with 12 random nucleotides. TCRdb itself ran the 5' RACE reads through MiXCR, one entry per CDR3 protein. The profile shows about 800,000 distinct CDR3 sequences, nearly 60% of them singletons. For every donor, a draw yielded roughly 10 milliliters of peripheral blood. Note on this clonotype: An end of the junction does not agree with germline; a read error may underlie this.

Germline V CDR1 and CDR2: SGHDN, FVKESK. The CDR3 consists of 16 residues. The rearrangement links TRBV14 to TRBJ2-6; 8 bases align to TRBD2. The clonotype comes from a man aged 30 to 39 in good health. What was sequenced was blood. The CDR3 spells CASSRSGKAGVNVLTF. DNA for the CDR3: TGTGCCAGCAGCCGTAGCGGGAAGGCTGGGGTCAACGTCCTGACTTTC.